One and the same sample provided the 4 T cell receptor beta chains below, sequenced in a study of cytomegalovirus exposure and HLA in healthy donors. Produced via immunoSEQ multiplex PCR; TCRdb's table is partial and in-frame only. The sample gives roughly 77,000 clones, roughly 95% of which show up once; approximately 0.73% is in the top ten. The specimen was PBMCs. These receptors all come from a young woman in good health and CMV-seronegative.

The chain recombines TRBV6-5 with TRBJ1-2; D is ambiguous. The CDR3 has 13 amino acids. Trimming removed 2 bases from V and 8 bases from J, with 12 bases in between. CDR1 and CDR2 from the germline V gene are MNHEY and SVGAGI. This CDR3 reads CASSYEGGSGYTF. For the CDR3, the DNA is TGTGCCAGCAGTTACGAGGGAGGGAGCGGCTACACCTTC.

This CDR3 reads CASREIQLAGIKETQYF. DNA of the CDR3: TGTGCCAGCAGGGAAATTCAGCTGGCGGGGATCAAAGAGACCCAGTACTTC. The chain uses TRBV21-1 and TRBJ2-5; TRBD2 was called by the table and not checked on the DNA. TRBV21-1 is an annotated pseudogene. This CDR3 comprises 17 residues.

The chain joins TRBV19 to TRBJ1-2, with 9 bases lining up with TRBD1. CDR1 and CDR2 (germline): LNHDA, SQIVND (reference sequence). The CDR3 runs to 17 residues. V trimming: 3 bases; J trimming: 7 bases; junction bases outside the gene matches: 15. CDR3 amino acids: CASSIFIGTGTYLGYTF. In DNA, the CDR3 is TGTGCCAGTAGTATTTTTATTGGGACAGGGACCTATCTTGGCTACACCTTC.

The rearrangement links TRBV7-6 to TRBJ2-7; 8 bases are shared with TRBD2. After removal of 7 bases from V and 1 base from J, the junction contained 9 bases not matched to a gene. CDR3 length: 15 amino acids. Germline loops: CDR1 SGHVS, CDR2 FNYEAQ. The CDR3 loop reads CASTLNSGRSYEQYF. Written as DNA, the CDR3 is TGTGCCAGCACCCTGAACAGCGGGAGATCCTACGAGCAGTACTTC.